Sequencing of this TCR beta chain was carried out in a study of cytomegalovirus exposure and HLA in healthy donors. Overall study findings and caveats: Usually a TCR sequence was rare, but some public TCRs were found in many donors. V segments that were indistinguishable, TRBV6-2 and TRBV6-3 among them, were omitted from analysis. Available immune exposure information was restricted to CMV serostatus only.

With regard to this clone: Its target is unknown.

This CDR3 region has 16 residues. In germline, CDR1 is MDHEN, CDR2 SYDVKM. V lost 4 bases, J lost 0 bases, and 6 bases stayed unmatched. 60 Vbeta and 13 Jbeta primers were used in PCR. In the authors' workflow: The authors later counted approximately 80 million unique TCR beta chains, roughly 10 million of them shared. The method was immunoSEQ multiplex PCR; TCRdb's version includes in-frame clones alone and lacks a portion of them. Clonal size and the V and J genes are those of that table, whereas D and trimming came from the DNA. The sample includes 100,000 to 150,000 clones, roughly 72% of them seen just once.

The sequence was collected from a man in his forties in good health and CMV-seropositive. The V call is TRBV28, the J call TRBJ2-3; 8 bases map to TRBD2. Material for sequencing was PBMCs. CDR3 loop: CASSSYTSGSTDTQYF. CDR3 in DNA: TGTGCCAGCAGTTCGTATACTAGCGGAAGCACAGATACGCAGTATTTT.